These 8 T cell receptor beta chains originate from one sample sequenced in a study of high-grade serous ovarian cancer treatment subgroups (dated by TCRdb to the early 2020s). Collection of tumor samples took place before definitive surgery or chemotherapy. Library method: the immunoSEQ multiplex PCR assay. TCRdb re-hosts the immuneACCESS table, in-frame sequences only. Its copies lack some clones; in the studies checked, an unresolved V gene accounts for under half of them, and the cause for the rest is not known. Recorded for this sample are about 8,000 clones; roughly 66% of them occurred a single time. The ten top clones hold approximately 6.2% of the sample. The sample was tumor tissue. The receptors stem from a human donor with high-grade serous ovarian cancer.

The chain recombines TRBV6-5 with TRBJ2-1; 9 positions agree with TRBD1. Trimming at V came to 5 bases and at J to 9 bases, leaving 5 bases not matched to a gene. Germline-derived CDR1 and CDR2 are MNHEY and SVGAGI. The CDR3 is 13 residues long. The CDR3 protein is CASSADRGGEQFF. The CDR3 coding sequence is TGTGCCAGCAGTGCGGACAGGGGAGGTGAGCAGTTCTTC.

The chain links TRBV10-3 to TRBJ1-3; the match to TRBD1 covers 12 bases. V trimming: 8 bases; J trimming: 0 bases; junction bases outside the gene matches: 8. This CDR3 has 17 residues. Germline V CDR1 and CDR2: ENHRY, SYGVKD. In DNA, the CDR3 is TGTGCCATCCGGGGGACAGGGGGCTCCATCTCTGGAAACACCATATATTTT. Its translation: CAIRGTGGSISGNTIYF.

V gene TRBV6-6 combines with J gene TRBJ1-2, with a possible D match to TRBD1 (5 bases). This CDR3 has 13 amino acids. The germline V gene has CDR1 MNHNY and CDR2 SVGAGI (reference sequence). V lost 10 bases and J 8 bases, leaving 20 bases between the germline ends. The CDR3 is CAITPGDTRGYTF. CDR3 in DNA: TGTGCCATCACCCCGGGGGATACGAGGGGCTACACCTTC.

The chain uses TRBV28 and TRBJ2-1, with D maybe TRBD2 (5 bases). Looked up from germline, CDR1 is MDHEN and CDR2 is SYDVKM. This CDR3 contains 14 residues. V was clipped by 3 bases and J by 7 bases, with 13 bases between them. The chain's CDR3 is CASSLASLFNEQFF. The CDR3 DNA sequence: TGTGCCAGCAGTTTGGCTAGCCTATTTAATGAGCAGTTCTTC.

This chain joins TRBV19 and TRBJ1-3; D is perhaps TRBD1 (6 bases). This CDR3 region has 13 residues. Trimming stripped 3 bases from V and 4 bases from J, with 7 bases between. The germline V gene encodes CDR1 LNHDA and CDR2 SQIVND (reference sequence). This CDR3 reads CASSMTGGNTIYF. CDR3 in DNA: TGTGCCAGTAGTATGACAGGCGGAAACACCATATATTTT.

This chain links TRBV19 with TRBJ2-2; 7 bases map to TRBD2. Germline trimming cut 1 base from V and 5 bases from J; bases unmatched to any gene: 7. Germline V CDR1 and CDR2: LNHDA, SQIVND (reference sequence). CDR3 length: 16 residues. As DNA, the CDR3 is TGTGCCAGTAGTATAGGTCTGGGACTATCGACCGGGGAGCTGTTTTTT. This codes for CASSIGLGLSTGELFF.

This clone was picked up a small number of times. The chain recombines TRBV27 with TRBJ2-4; TRBD1 might be the D (5 bases). This CDR3 comprises 17 residues. The germline CDR1 and CDR2 sequences are MNHEY and SMNVEV (reference sequence). The V end was cut by 4 bases, the J end by 9 bases, with 25 bases between. In DNA form, the CDR3 reads TGTGCCAGCAGTTCTGGTCCGGGCAGAACCTTGCAGGGCATTCAGTACTTC. Translating it yields CASSSGPGRTLQGIQYF.

This clone appeared a few times. This chain links TRBV11-3 with TRBJ2-1, with D perhaps matching TRBD1 (6 bases). V lost 5 bases, J lost 4 bases, and 18 bases lay in between. The length of the CDR3 is 16 residues. Germline assignment: CDR1 SGHNT and CDR2 YENEEA. CDR3 DNA: TGTGCCAGCAGCGGACCCGACAGGCAAAAATACAATGAGCAGTTCTTC. Translating gives CASSGPDRQKYNEQFF.